This entry lists 23 T cell receptor beta chains sequenced from one sample in a study of radiotherapy plus CTLA-4 blockade in lung cancer. Data came from immunoSEQ multiplex PCR; TCRdb stores just in-frame clones and leaves some out. The profile shows tens of thousands of clones, under 90% of them singletons. The material sequenced was peripheral blood, taken from a patient treated with radiotherapy plus ipilimumab. The receptors stem from a human donor with non-small cell lung cancer who had stable disease on radiotherapy plus ipilimumab.

This clone was detected a few times. The chain recombines TRBV6-6 with TRBJ2-5; 8 positions agree with TRBD2. The germline gives CDR1 MNHNY, CDR2 SVGAGI (reference sequence). The V gene end was trimmed by 2 bases and the J gene end by 4 bases; junction bases not matched to a gene: 6. This CDR3 contains 15 residues. The CDR3 sequence: CASSYDAGGGETQYF. The CDR3 coding sequence is TGTGCCAGCAGTTACGACGCGGGGGGTGGAGAGACCCAGTACTTC.

The chain recombines TRBV6-5 with TRBJ1-5; 9 positions agree with TRBD1. The germline V gene encodes CDR1 MNHEY and CDR2 SVGAGI. V lost 7 bases and J lost 7; bases outside the gene matches: 5. This CDR3 is built from 13 residues. CDR3 sequence (DNA): TGTGCCAGCACACAGGGGGCGGGCCAGCCCCAGCATTTT. Amino acids: CASTQGAGQPQHF.

The J gene is TRBJ2-7, the V gene TRBV6-1, with TRBD2 matching over 8 bases. This CDR3 has 13 amino acids. CDR1 is MNHNS and CDR2 is SASEGT in the germline V gene. The junction had 5 bases not matched to a gene; V was cut back by 4 bases and J by 6 bases. DNA of the CDR3: TGTGCCAGCAGTGTACGGACTAGCAGCGAGCAGTACTTC. It specifies CASSVRTSSEQYF.

The chain carries TRBV7-3 and TRBJ2-5; TRBD2 agrees at 7 bases. J gave up 5 bases and V 6 bases, and 12 bases lay outside the gene matches. The CDR3 consists of 15 residues. CDR1 SGHTA and CDR2 FQGTGA come from the germline V gene. The CDR3 DNA sequence: TGTGCCAGCAGTATCGCGGGAGCCGGCGGGGAGACCCAGTACTTC. Its translation is CASSIAGAGGETQYF.

This sequence joins TRBV6-1 and TRBJ2-4; 9 nucleotides line up with TRBD1. The CDR3 length is 17 residues. The germline V gene encodes CDR1 MNHNS and CDR2 SASEGT. J was trimmed by 0 bases and V by 2 bases; bases with no gene match: 5. In nucleotides, the CDR3 is TGTGCCAGCAGTGAAATTGGACAGGGGTTAGCCAAAAACATTCAGTACTTC. This codes for CASSEIGQGLAKNIQYF.

This clone showed up just a few times. The chain joins TRBV28 to TRBJ1-6; D call uncertain. V was clipped by 4 bases and J by 11 bases, with 12 bases between them. CDR1 MDHEN and CDR2 SYDVKM come from the germline V gene. This CDR3 contains 13 residues. CDR3 in amino acids: CASSYQQEPPLHF. The DNA for the CDR3 is TGTGCCAGCAGTTATCAGCAAGAGCCACCCCTCCACTTT.

The chain employs TRBV6-5 and TRBJ2-1; TRBD2 is a possible D gene (6 bases). This CDR3 contains 16 residues. V was pared by 2 bases and J by 0 bases, with 11 bases between. Germline V gene sequence: CDR1 MNHEY, CDR2 SVGAGI. In DNA form, the CDR3 reads TGTGCCAGCAGTTACCTCCCCGGGGGCTCCTACAATGAGCAGTTCTTC. It translates to CASSYLPGGSYNEQFF.

This chain connects TRBV5-1 to TRBJ2-7, with unresolved D. The CDR3 length is 12 residues. The V end was cut by 3 bases, the J end by 4 bases, with 8 bases between. Germline V gene data show CDR1 as SGHRS and CDR2 as YFSETQ. CDR3 in amino acids: CASSWIGYEQYF. The CDR3 bases are TGCGCCAGCAGCTGGATAGGATACGAGCAGTACTTC.

This clone appeared a single time. The chain recombines TRBV5-5 with TRBJ2-2; 8 bases align to TRBD2. After removal of 1 base from V and 6 bases from J, the junction contained 5 bases not matched to a gene. Germline CDR1 reads SGHKS; CDR2 reads YYEKEE (reference sequence). The CDR3 runs 15 residues. The CDR3, as DNA: TGTGCCAGCAGCTTGTTAGCGGGACGGGCCGGGGAGCTGTTTTTT. This encodes CASSLLAGRAGELFF.

V gene TRBV29-1 combines with J gene TRBJ2-7; TRBD1 agrees at 9 bases. This CDR3 has 14 residues. Trimming at V came to 1 base and at J to 6 bases, leaving 7 bases not matched to a gene. The germline V gene encodes CDR1 SQVTM and CDR2 ANQGSEA. In DNA form, the CDR3 reads TGCAGCGTTGAAGCGATGACAGGGGGTGGCGAGCAGTACTTC. It specifies CSVEAMTGGGEQYF.

V gene TRBV6-5 combines with J gene TRBJ2-3; D is tentatively TRBD1 or TRBD2 (5 bases each). Germline loops: CDR1 MNHEY, CDR2 SVGAGI. The CDR3 extends over 14 amino acids. The V end lost 8 bases, the J end lost 4 bases, and 16 bases lay between the germline ends. CDR3 DNA: TGTGCCAGCGGGACCTACGGCCCGCCAGATACGCAGTATTTT. This codes for CASGTYGPPDTQYF.

This clone came up once. J is TRBJ1-3 and V is TRBV6-1; TRBD1 agrees at 7 bases. The germline V gene encodes CDR1 MNHNS and CDR2 SASEGT. The CDR3 has 14 amino acids. Trimming at V came to 8 bases and at J to 2 bases, leaving 6 bases not matched to a gene. The CDR3 DNA reads as TGTGCCAGCCGGACCGACAGGGCTGGAAACACCATATATTTT. This encodes CASRTDRAGNTIYF.

The V call is TRBV18, the J call TRBJ2-5, with D unresolved. The CDR3 totals 12 residues. V was clipped by 3 bases and J by 5 bases, with 7 bases between them. Germline CDR1 is KGHSH and CDR2 is LQKENI. The CDR3 loop reads CASSPGEETQYF. DNA for the CDR3: TGTGCCAGCTCACCGGGTGAGGAGACCCAGTACTTC.

V gene TRBV5-5 combines with J gene TRBJ1-6; 8 bases match TRBD1. This CDR3 is 16 amino acids long. The germline V gene encodes CDR1 SGHKS and CDR2 YYEKEE (reference sequence). The junction had 10 bases not matched to a gene; V was cut back by 1 base and J by 10 bases. The CDR3 reads CASSLRGQGVGSPLHF. The CDR3 nucleotides are TGTGCCAGCAGCTTGCGAGGACAGGGAGTGGGCTCACCCCTCCACTTT.

Only one count was recorded for this clone. J is TRBJ2-3 and V is TRBV2; D is perhaps TRBD1 or TRBD2 (5 bases each). Trimming pared 2 bases from V and 3 bases from J, leaving 21 bases between. Germline V gene sequence: CDR1 SNHLY, CDR2 FYNNEI. The CDR3 loop spans 18 amino acids. The CDR3 loop reads CASSESTPGPTLTDTQYF. Written as DNA, the CDR3 is TGTGCCAGCAGTGAAAGTACGCCGGGACCAACGTTGACAGATACGCAGTATTTT.

The CDR3: CASSLGASYNSPLHF. In DNA form, the CDR3 reads TGTGCCAGCAGCTTAGGAGCCTCCTATAATTCACCCCTCCACTTT. The chain uses TRBV7-6 and TRBJ1-6; D is unresolved. The CDR3 runs to 15 residues. CDR1 is SGHVS, CDR2 FNYEAQ, per germline. The V gene lost 1 base and the J gene lost 0 bases, with 4 bases spanning the gap.

This sequence joins TRBV6-5 and TRBJ2-7; 7 bases align to TRBD2. The CDR3 is 14 residues long. V was clipped by 1 base and J by 6 bases; unmatched bases: 6. Germline V gives CDR1 MNHEY, CDR2 SVGAGI. CDR3 coding DNA: TGTGCCAGCAGTTACTGGGGGGAGGGTTCCGAGCAGTACTTC. Protein product: CASSYWGEGSEQYF.

This sequence joins TRBV5-5 and TRBJ2-1, with 9 bases lining up with TRBD1. V was pared by 4 bases and J by 1 base, with 15 bases of the junction left unmatched. The CDR3 extends over 19 amino acids. Germline assignment: CDR1 SGHKS and CDR2 YYEKEE (reference sequence). CDR3 nucleotides: TGTGCCAGCAGCCGTGAATTAGGACAGGGGTTAAGGTCCTACAATGAGCAGTTCTTC. This encodes CASSRELGQGLRSYNEQFF.

CDR3 bases: TGTGCCAGCCAGGACAGGGACGGGGCCTACGAGCAGTACTTC. Translation gives CASQDRDGAYEQYF. The chain employs TRBV19 and TRBJ2-7; 8 nucleotides agree with TRBD1. The germline V gene has CDR1 LNHDA and CDR2 SQIVND (reference sequence). The ends lost 9 bases at V and 2 bases at J; junction bases unmatched: 9. The CDR3 loop spans 14 amino acids.

The chain joins TRBV27 to TRBJ2-3; 10 nucleotides align to TRBD1. The V segment lost 8 bases and the J segment 5 bases; nucleotides outside the gene matches: 4. The CDR3 covers 13 residues. Germline V lookup: CDR1 MNHEY, CDR2 SMNVEV (reference sequence). The CDR3 DNA reads TGTGCCAGCGGGACAGGGGTTGTAGATACGCAGTATTTT. It translates to CASGTGVVDTQYF.

This chain joins TRBV27 and TRBJ2-7; 7 bases agree with TRBD2. Trimming cost V 4 bases and J 4 bases; bases outside gene matches: 4. This CDR3 is built from 13 residues. The germline CDR1 and CDR2 sequences are MNHEY and SMNVEV (reference sequence). CDR3 region: CASSSAGAYEQYF. The CDR3 DNA follows: TGTGCCAGCAGTTCCGCGGGAGCTTACGAGCAGTACTTC.

This clone was detected once. V usage is TRBV27 and J usage is TRBJ2-3, with D perhaps given as TRBD1 or TRBD2 (6 bases each). Germline loops: CDR1 MNHEY, CDR2 SMNVEV (reference sequence). V dropped 1 base and J dropped 6 bases, with 11 bases sitting between them. The CDR3 covers 14 residues. The CDR3 protein is CASSLWGAGDTQYF. The CDR3 bases are TGTGCCAGCAGTTTATGGGGGGCCGGTGATACGCAGTATTTT.

The V gene is TRBV10-3, the J gene TRBJ2-7; 13 bases line up with TRBD2. The CDR3 is made up of 18 amino acids. The V and J ends lost 2 bases and 4 bases, in that order; junction bases with no gene match: 11. CDR1 and CDR2 from the germline V gene are ENHRY and SYGVKD. CDR3 sequence reads: CAISEGRGLAGRWYEQYF. The CDR3 nucleotides read TGTGCCATCAGTGAGGGCCGGGGACTAGCGGGACGGTGGTACGAGCAGTACTTC.